What follows are 26 T cell receptor beta chains derived from one specimen sequenced in a study of cytomegalovirus exposure and HLA in healthy donors. The PCR made use of 60 Vbeta and 13 Jbeta primers. Repertoires were generated with immunoSEQ multiplex PCR, while TCRdb's copy carries only in-frame clones and drops some. The repertoire holds fewer than 300,000 clones, with roughly 80% as singletons. Input material: PBMCs. Every receptor here comes from a girl aged 2 to 10 in good health and CMV-seronegative.

This chain's CDR3 is CASSRPEESTDTQYF. CDR3 sequence (DNA): TGCGCCAGCAGCCGTCCGGAGGAGAGCACAGATACGCAGTATTTT. This chain links TRBV5-1 with TRBJ2-3; weak D call: TRBD2 (5 bases). The length of the CDR3 is 15 residues. Trimming stripped 4 bases from V and 0 bases from J, with 12 bases between. Germline loops: CDR1 SGHRS, CDR2 YFSETQ.

The gene calls are TRBV9 and TRBJ2-1, with a weak D call TRBD2 (5 bases). Germline CDR1 and CDR2: SGDLS and YYNGEE. Trimming removed 0 bases from V and 0 bases from J, with 13 bases in between. The CDR3 sequence is 17 residues long. CDR3 region: CASSVEGSETSYNEQFF. In nucleotides, the CDR3 is TGTGCCAGCAGCGTAGAAGGTAGCGAGACCTCCTACAATGAGCAGTTCTTC.

This chain links TRBV29-1 with TRBJ2-5; a weak D match, TRBD1 (6 bases). The V gene's germline CDR1 is SQVTM and CDR2 ANQGSEA. There are 13 residues in the CDR3. Trimming stripped 2 bases from V and 6 bases from J, with 13 bases between. CDR3 DNA: TGCAGCGTTGAAACAGGGACGGTACAGACCCAGTACTTC. It codes for CSVETGTVQTQYF.

The chain has TRBV5-4 and TRBJ1-2; D possibly corresponds to TRBD1 (5 bases). CDR3 length equals 16 residues. Germline CDR1 SGHNT, CDR2 YYREEE (reference sequence). Trimming removed 4 bases from V and 1 base from J, with 17 bases in between. This CDR3 reads CASSLGLDKINYGYTF. In DNA, the CDR3 is TGTGCCAGCAGCCTTGGGTTGGACAAGATTAACTATGGCTACACCTTC.

In its sample, this clone was seen a few times. The chain combines TRBV28 with TRBJ1-3; D call uncertain. The CDR3 loop spans 14 amino acids. CDR1 MDHEN and CDR2 SYDVKM come from the germline V gene. Trimming took 6 bases from V and 2 from J, leaving 11 bases between them. The CDR3 here is CASSRNSPGNTIYF. CDR3 nucleotides: TGTGCCAGCAGCCGTAATTCCCCTGGAAACACCATATATTTT.

V is TRBV28 and J is TRBJ2-7, with 7 bases aligning to TRBD1. The CDR3 is made up of 18 amino acids. J lost 5 bases, V lost 3 bases, and 19 bases had no gene match. CDR1 and CDR2 from the germline V gene are MDHEN and SYDVKM. CDR3 sequence reads: CASSFPGTGALRAHEQYF. For the CDR3, the DNA is TGTGCCAGCAGTTTCCCAGGAACAGGGGCCCTCCGTGCCCACGAGCAGTACTTC.

J is TRBJ1-3 and V is TRBV6-1; weak D call: TRBD1 (5 bases). Per the germline V gene, CDR1 is MNHNS and CDR2 is SASEGT. Trimming pared 3 bases from V and 4 bases from J, leaving 10 bases between. The CDR3 extends over 14 amino acids. Here the CDR3 reads CASSDSGFGNTIYF. Written as DNA, the CDR3 is TGTGCCAGCAGTGATTCAGGGTTCGGAAACACCATATATTTT.

This chain uses TRBV6-1 with TRBJ2-3; 7 bases are a match to TRBD1. This CDR3 has 17 residues. V trimming: 4 bases; J trimming: 2 bases; junction bases outside the gene matches: 12. CDR1 MNHNS and CDR2 SASEGT come from the germline V gene. CDR3: CASSAETGSGFTDTQYF. CDR3 nucleotides: TGTGCCAGCAGTGCCGAGACAGGGTCGGGTTTCACAGATACGCAGTATTTT.

The chain is built from TRBV6-1 and TRBJ2-5; D not certain. The V and J ends lost 6 bases and 2 bases respectively, with 10 bases between them. The CDR3 has 13 residues. Germline-derived CDR1 and CDR2 are MNHNS and SASEGT. The CDR3 loop reads CASRPGSQETQYF. CDR3 coding DNA: TGTGCCAGCAGGCCGGGTAGTCAAGAGACCCAGTACTTC.

The chain uses TRBV10-3 and TRBJ1-2; 10 bases map to TRBD1. CDR3 size: 12 residues. V trimming: 4 bases; J trimming: 8 bases; junction bases outside the gene matches: 1. Germline CDR1 reads ENHRY; CDR2 reads SYGVKD. CDR3 DNA sequence: TGTGCCATCAGTGGGACAGGGGGAGGCTACACCTTC. This gives the protein CAISGTGGGYTF.

The genes are TRBV27 and TRBJ2-2; possible D gene TRBD2, 5 bases. The CDR3 is made up of 11 amino acids. Trimming cost V 5 bases and J 7 bases, with 5 bases left between them. The V gene's germline CDR1 is MNHEY and CDR2 SMNVEV (reference sequence). DNA of the CDR3: TGTGCCAGCAGTCGGGGCGGGGAGCTGTTTTTT. Protein: CASSRGGELFF.

The chain carries TRBV9 and TRBJ1-6, with 7 bases that match TRBD1. This CDR3 region has 15 residues. V trimming: 3 bases; J trimming: 5 bases; junction bases outside the gene matches: 5. Germline CDR1 is SGDLS and CDR2 is YYNGEE. CDR3 region: CASSGATGNNSPLHF. The CDR3 coding sequence is TGTGCCAGCAGCGGGGCGACAGGGAATAATTCACCCCTCCACTTT. Using reference TRBV9 and TRBJ1-6 for the parts outside the CDR3, the full variable domain is DSGVTQTPKHLITATGQRVTLRCSPRSGDLSVYWYQQSLDQGLQFLIQYYNGEERAKGNILERFSAQQFPDLHSELNLSSLELGDSALYFCASSGATGNNSPLHFGNGTRLTVT.

The chain links TRBV4-1 to TRBJ1-6; unclear D gene. The V and J ends lost 1 base and 6 bases respectively, with 13 bases between them. CDR1 MGHRA and CDR2 YSYEKL come from the germline V gene. The CDR3 spans 16 residues. The CDR3 reads CASSQGTTASNSPLHF. The DNA of the CDR3 is TGCGCCAGCAGCCAAGGAACTACCGCCTCTAATTCACCCCTCCACTTT.

This clone was counted once. The rearrangement uses TRBV29-1 and TRBJ1-1, with TRBD1 as a possible D gene (5 bases). This CDR3 is built from 18 residues. Germline V CDR1 and CDR2: SQVTM, ANQGSEA. V shed 0 bases and J shed 8 bases, with 28 bases lying between them. The CDR3 here is CSVEDLGFAGPKRREAFF. CDR3 nucleotide sequence: TGCAGCGTTGAAGATCTGGGATTTGCGGGACCGAAAAGGCGGGAAGCTTTCTTT.

The rearrangement links TRBV19 to TRBJ1-2; 7 bases line up with TRBD1. The CDR3 sequence is 15 residues long. The trim removed 3 bases at V and 0 bases at J, leaving 4 bases unmatched. Germline CDR1 reads LNHDA; CDR2 reads SQIVND (reference sequence). The CDR3 here is CASSIRDRTNYGYTF. The CDR3 DNA reads as TGTGCCAGTAGTATTAGGGACAGAACTAACTATGGCTACACCTTC.

CDR3 in amino acids: CAGKRGDTEAFF. CDR3 in DNA: TGTGCCGGGAAGCGGGGTGACACTGAAGCTTTCTTT. The chain carries TRBV30 and TRBJ1-1; no clear D. The V and J ends lost 8 bases and 3 bases respectively, with 13 bases between them. The germline gives CDR1 GTSNPN, CDR2 SVGIG (reference sequence). The CDR3 runs 12 residues.

The chain links TRBV27 to TRBJ1-5, with 9 bases aligning to TRBD1. Losses at the gene ends were 3 bases for V and 6 bases for J; bases not matched to a gene: 12. CDR1 MNHEY and CDR2 SMNVEV come from the germline V gene (reference sequence). CDR3 size: 17 residues. The CDR3 sequence is CASSFNWPGQGFQPQHF. For the CDR3, the DNA is TGTGCCAGCAGTTTCAATTGGCCCGGACAGGGGTTTCAGCCCCAGCATTTT.

The V call is TRBV29-1, the J call TRBJ1-1, with 9 bases fitting TRBD1. Germline CDR1 SQVTM, CDR2 ANQGSEA. Unmatched junction bases numbered 12, after V lost 5 bases and J lost 8 bases. The CDR3 is 14 residues long. CDR3 amino acids: CSVLSWGQGAEAFF. CDR3 sequence (DNA): TGCAGCGTTTTAAGCTGGGGACAGGGTGCCGAAGCTTTCTTT.

The genes are TRBV6-1 and TRBJ2-7; D might be TRBD1 (5 bases). Per the germline V gene, CDR1 is MNHNS and CDR2 is SASEGT. This CDR3 has 15 residues. V lost 3 bases, J lost 3 bases, and 15 bases lay in between. The CDR3 sequence: CASSEADSKYYEQYF. DNA of the CDR3: TGTGCCAGCAGTGAGGCAGACAGCAAGTACTACGAGCAGTACTTC.

The chain is built from TRBV30 and TRBJ1-2; unclear D gene. V lost 2 bases and J 4 bases, leaving 14 bases between the germline ends. The CDR3 length is 14 residues. The germline gives CDR1 GTSNPN, CDR2 SVGIG (reference sequence). The CDR3 loop is CAWSIPGGLYGYTF. DNA for the CDR3: TGTGCCTGGAGTATCCCAGGTGGCCTCTATGGCTACACCTTC.

This clone was recorded only once. The chain has TRBV27 and TRBJ1-2; D is possibly TRBD1 (6 bases). CDR1 and CDR2 from the germline V gene are MNHEY and SMNVEV (reference sequence). The CDR3 length is 14 residues. The ends were cut back, 0 bases at V and 8 bases at J, with 13 bases in the middle. CDR3 coding DNA: TGTGCCAGCAGTTTATCCTCTGGGACAAGAGGCTACACCTTC. Translating it yields CASSLSSGTRGYTF.

V and J are TRBV12-5 and TRBJ1-2; a possible D gene is TRBD1 (6 bases). The V end was cut by 0 bases, the J end by 7 bases, with 21 bases between. The CDR3 is 17 amino acids. Per germline, CDR1 LGHNT and CDR2 FRNRAP. The CDR3 coding sequence is TGTGCTAGTGGTTTGGTAGTCGGGGCAGGGGCGGGGGTTGGCTACACCTTC. This codes for CASGLVVGAGAGVGYTF.

This clone occurred a few times. The V call is TRBV11-2, the J call TRBJ2-7; 9 nucleotides align to TRBD2. This CDR3 is built from 15 residues. Germline CDR1 and CDR2: SGHAT and FQNNGV. The V gene end was trimmed by 0 bases and the J gene end by 5 bases; junction bases not matched to a gene: 5. The CDR3 spells CASSLELAGVDEQYF. The DNA for the CDR3 is TGTGCCAGCAGCTTAGAGTTAGCGGGGGTAGACGAGCAGTACTTC. The entire variable domain, with the rest obtained from reference TRBV11-2 and TRBJ2-7, is as follows: EAGVAQSPRYKIIEKRQSVAFWCNPISGHATLYWYQQILGQGPKLLIQFQNNGVVDDSQLPKDRFSAERLKGVDSTLKIQPAKLEDSAVYLCASSLELAGVDEQYFGPGTRLTVT.

This chain uses TRBV7-3 with TRBJ1-1; no reliable D call. Trimming cost V 1 base and J 5 bases, with 11 bases left between them. CDR3 length: 14 amino acids. Germline loops: CDR1 SGHTA, CDR2 FQGTGA. The chain's CDR3 is CASSLRRVGTEAFF. The CDR3, as DNA: TGTGCCAGCAGCTTAAGGAGGGTTGGTACTGAAGCTTTCTTT.

The DNA of the CDR3 is TGTGCCAGCAGCCCACAGGGGGACAATTCACCCCTCCACTTT. Translated, it gives CASSPQGDNSPLHF. The chain couples TRBV7-9 to TRBJ1-6, with 8 bases matching TRBD1. Unmatched junction bases numbered 4, after V lost 5 bases and J lost 7 bases. Germline V gene lookup returns CDR1 SEHNR and CDR2 FQNEAQ (reference sequence). CDR3 length: 14 amino acids. The entire variable domain, with the rest obtained from reference TRBV7-9 and TRBJ1-6, is as follows: DTGVSQNPRHKITKRGQNVTFRCDPISEHNRLYWYRQTLGQGPEFLTYFQNEAQLEKSRLLSDRFSAERPKGSFSTLEIQRTEQGDSAMYLCASSPQGDNSPLHFGNGTRLTVT.

In this sample, this clone turned up a few times. This chain connects TRBV7-9 to TRBJ2-1; the match to TRBD2 covers 8 bases. CDR3 size: 18 residues. Losses at the gene ends were 4 bases for V and 5 bases for J; bases not matched to a gene: 16. The germline V gene has CDR1 SEHNR and CDR2 FQNEAQ (reference sequence). CDR3 residues: CASSSSIRTSSIHNEQFF. CDR3 bases: TGTGCCAGCAGCTCGTCCATTCGGACTAGCTCCATCCACAATGAGCAGTTCTTC.